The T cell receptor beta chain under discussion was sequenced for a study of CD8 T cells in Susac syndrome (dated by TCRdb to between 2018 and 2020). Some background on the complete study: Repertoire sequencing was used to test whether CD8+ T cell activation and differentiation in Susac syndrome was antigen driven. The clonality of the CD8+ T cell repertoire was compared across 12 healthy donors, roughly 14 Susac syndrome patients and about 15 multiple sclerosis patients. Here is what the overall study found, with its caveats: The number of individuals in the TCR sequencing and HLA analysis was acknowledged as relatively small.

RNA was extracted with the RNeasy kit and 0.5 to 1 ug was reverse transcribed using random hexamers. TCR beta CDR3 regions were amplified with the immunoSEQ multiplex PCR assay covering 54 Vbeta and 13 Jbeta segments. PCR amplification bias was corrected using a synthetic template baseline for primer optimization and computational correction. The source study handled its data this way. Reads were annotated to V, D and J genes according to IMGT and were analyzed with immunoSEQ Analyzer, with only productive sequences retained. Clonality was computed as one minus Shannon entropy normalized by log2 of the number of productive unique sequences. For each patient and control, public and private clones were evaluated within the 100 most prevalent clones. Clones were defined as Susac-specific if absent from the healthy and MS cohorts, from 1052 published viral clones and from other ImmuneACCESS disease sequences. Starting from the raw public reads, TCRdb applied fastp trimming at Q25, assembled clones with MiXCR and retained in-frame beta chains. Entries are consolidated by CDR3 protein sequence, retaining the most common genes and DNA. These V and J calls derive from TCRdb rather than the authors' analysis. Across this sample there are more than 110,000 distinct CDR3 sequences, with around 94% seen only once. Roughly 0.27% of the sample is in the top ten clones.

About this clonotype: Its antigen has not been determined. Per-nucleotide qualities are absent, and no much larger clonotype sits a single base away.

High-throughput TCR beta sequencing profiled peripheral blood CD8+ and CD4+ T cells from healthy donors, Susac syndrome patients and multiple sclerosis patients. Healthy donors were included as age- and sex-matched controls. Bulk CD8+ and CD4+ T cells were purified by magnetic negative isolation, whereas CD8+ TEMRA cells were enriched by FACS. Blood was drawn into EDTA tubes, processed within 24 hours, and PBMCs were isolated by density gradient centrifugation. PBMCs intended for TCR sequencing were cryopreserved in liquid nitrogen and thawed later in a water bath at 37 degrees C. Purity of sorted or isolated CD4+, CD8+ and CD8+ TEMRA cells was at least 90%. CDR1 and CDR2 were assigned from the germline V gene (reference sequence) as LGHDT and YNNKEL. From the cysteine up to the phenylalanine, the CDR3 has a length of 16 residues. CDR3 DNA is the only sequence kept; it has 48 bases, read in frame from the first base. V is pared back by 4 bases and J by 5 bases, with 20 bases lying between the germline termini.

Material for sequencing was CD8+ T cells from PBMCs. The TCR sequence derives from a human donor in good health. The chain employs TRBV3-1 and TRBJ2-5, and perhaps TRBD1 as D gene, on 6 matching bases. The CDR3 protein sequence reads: CASSPQARGTRETQYF. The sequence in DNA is TGTGCCAGCAGCCCCCAGGCCAGGGGCACCAGGGAGACCCAGTACTTC.